This T cell receptor (beta chain) comes out of a study of T cells in tuberculosis. Turning to the study itself: T cells were selected with CD1B tetramers loaded with glucose monomycolate.

Study findings and constraints: Smaller distances to GMM-specific TCRs suggested their expansion in active tuberculosis.

Latent tuberculosis screening used tuberculin skin test and IGRA at entry. Data came from immunoSEQ multiplex PCR; TCRdb stores just in-frame clones and leaves some out. The sample includes around 35,000 clones, approximately 93% of them seen just once. Details on this clone: The target antigen is unknown.

Per the germline V gene, CDR1 is SGHVS and CDR2 is FQNEAQ. This CDR3 comprises 15 residues. Germline trimming cut 5 bases from V and 2 bases from J; bases unmatched to any gene: 8. What was sequenced was PBMCs. The TCR originated in a donor aged 10-29 years with latent tuberculosis or without tuberculosis infection. The chain uses TRBV7-8 and TRBJ2-7; 8 positions match TRBD1. The CDR3 sequence: CASSLDGQGPYEQYF. In DNA form, the CDR3 reads TGTGCCAGCAGCCTGGACGGACAGGGTCCCTACGAGCAGTACTTC. The full variable domain, with the rest looked up from reference TRBV7-8 and TRBJ2-7, is GAGVSQSPRYKVAKRGQDVALRCDPISGHVSLFWYQQALGQGPEFLTYFQNEAQLDKSGLPSDRFFAERPEGSVSTLKIQRTQQEDSAVYLCASSLDGQGPYEQYFGPGTRLTVT.